This entry describes one T cell receptor beta chain. The CDR3 goes on 3 residues after the read ends, and that part is filled in from the germline J gene. Related graft donors supplied nonmyeloablative bone marrow transplants, and mixed chimerism was transient. This sample stems from a study of Tregs in tolerant kidney transplant recipients. The germline V and J ends were trimmed by 6 bases and 4 bases, with 16 bases remaining between them. Germline CDR1 is SNHLY and CDR2 is FYNNEI. The CDR3 is 15 residues long. Sequencing used immunoSEQ multiplex PCR; TCRdb keeps in-frame clones, though not all of them. The sample data list roughly 25,000 clones.

The sample was CD4+ T cells from blood (PBMCs), taken 6 months after the transplant. The receptor comes from a human patient who received a combined kidney and bone marrow transplant. Part of the T cells may come from the graft donor. This chain links TRBV2 with TRBJ1-5, with D possibly matching TRBD1 (5 bases). CDR3 sequence reads: CASRTPGGGNQPQHF. CDR3 DNA (partial): TGTGCCAGCAGGACCCCGGGCGGGGGGAATCAGCCC.